The rows below give T cell receptor beta chains drawn from one sample of a study of T cells in Graves' hyperthyroidism and ophthalmopathy. TCRdb independently ran MiXCR on the multiplex PCR reads; one entry per CDR3 protein. This table holds hundreds of thousands of distinct CDR3 sequences, 14% found once. Sequencing was done on a sample of blood. The source is a woman in her twenties or thirties with Graves' hyperthyroidism that later progressed to Graves' ophthalmopathy. CDR3s include the opening cysteine and the closing phenylalanine or tryptophan. D genes are given only for firm matches. Expanded clones are given a class, and other clones once, few, many or no size at all.

TRBV12-3/TRBV12-4	-	few	TRBJ1-3	CASSPSWSSGNTIYF	TGTGCCAGCAGCCCCTCTTGGAGCTCTGGAAACACCATATATTTT
TRBV5-8	-	few	TRBJ1-1	CASSLGLPGENTEAFF	TGTGCCAGCAGCTTAGGACTCCCAGGGGAAAACACTGAAGCTTTCTTT
TRBV12-3/TRBV12-4	TRBD2	many	TRBJ2-7	CASSPGTSGTGSSYEQYF	TGTGCCAGCAGTCCGGGGACTAGCGGGACAGGGAGCTCCTACGAGCAGTACTTC
TRBV24-1	-	many	TRBJ2-2	CATSGLESANTGELFF	TGTGCCACCAGTGGGTTAGAATCGGCGAACACCGGGGAGCTGTTTTTT
TRBV24-1	-	many	TRBJ1-2	CATSDLDSYGYTF	TGTGCCACCAGTGACCTCGACAGCTATGGCTACACCTTC
TRBV28	-	-	TRBJ2-7	CASRPDGIYEQYF	TGTGCCAGCAGACCCGACGGGATCTACGAGCAGTACTTC
TRBV7-2	-	many	TRBJ2-7	CASSYVSSGNAYEQYF	TGTGCCAGCAGTTACGTAAGCTCCGGGAACGCCTACGAGCAGTACTTC
TRBV19	-	few	TRBJ2-4	CASSIDLTKNIQYF	TGTGCCAGTAGTATAGATCTGACCAAAAACATTCAGTACTTC
TRBV7-3	TRBD2	few	TRBJ2-1	CASSTPRGGGGNEQFF	TGTGCCAGCAGCACCCCGCGGGGGGGGGGGGGCAATGAGCAGTTCTTC
TRBV2	TRBD1	-	TRBJ1-4	CASTTQGAREKLFF	TGTGCCAGCACCACGCAGGGGGCGAGGGAAAAACTGTTTTTT
TRBV6-5	-	-	TRBJ1-4	CASSDSEGGEKLFF	TGTGCCAGCAGTGACTCGGAGGGAGGCGAAAAACTGTTTTTT
TRBV4-1	TRBD2	-	TRBJ2-1	CASSPMTGTSDEQFF	TGCGCCAGCAGCCCAATGACCGGGACTAGTGATGAGCAGTTCTTC
TRBV2	TRBD2	-	TRBJ2-5	CASSEGLAGGPSETQYF	TGTGCCAGCAGTGAGGGACTAGCGGGAGGGCCAAGTGAGACCCAGTACTTC
TRBV7-2	TRBD2	-	TRBJ2-1	CASSLAWREGPLSYNEQFF	TGTGCCAGCAGCTTAGCGTGGCGGGAGGGCCCATTGTCCTACAATGAGCAGTTCTTC
TRBV7-3	-	many	TRBJ1-1	CASSPRTDTEAFF	TGTGCCAGCAGCCCCAGGACGGACACTGAAGCTTTCTTT
TRBV7-8	TRBD1	-	TRBJ2-1	CASSFIRDRGSHEQFF	TGTGCCAGCAGCTTTATCCGGGACAGGGGATCCCATGAGCAGTTCTTC
TRBV5-1	TRBD1	many	TRBJ1-1	CASSLARQGDTEAFF	TGCGCCAGCAGCTTGGCCCGGCAGGGGGACACTGAAGCTTTCTTT
TRBV10-1	TRBD2	-	TRBJ2-7	CASSENGRAEQYF	TGCGCCAGCAGTGAGAACGGGAGGGCCGAGCAGTACTTC
TRBV6-1	TRBD1	-	TRBJ2-5	CASSHTSRDRLGQETQYF	TGTGCCAGCAGCCATACTTCAAGGGACAGACTTGGCCAAGAGACCCAGTACTTC
TRBV10-3	TRBD1	many	TRBJ1-2	CASTDREGHGYTF	TGTGCCTCTACAGACAGGGAGGGACATGGCTACACCTTC
TRBV2	TRBD1	many	TRBJ2-5	CASRYPGQGETQYF	TGTGCCAGCAGGTATCCGGGACAGGGGGAGACCCAGTACTTC
TRBV11-2	TRBD1	many	TRBJ2-7	CASSTLTGGLYEQYF	TGTGCCAGCAGCACACTGACAGGGGGACTCTACGAGCAGTACTTC
TRBV9	-	-	TRBJ1-1	CASSVVAANTEAFF	TGTGCCAGCAGCGTAGTAGCAGCGAACACTGAAGCTTTCTTT
TRBV20-1	-	-	TRBJ1-2	CSAPAGTNYGYTF	TGCAGTGCTCCTGCGGGAACTAACTATGGCTACACCTTC
TRBV20-1	-	many	TRBJ1-5	CSAFGETANQPQHF	TGCAGTGCTTTCGGGGAGACAGCCAATCAGCCCCAGCATTTT
TRBV20-1	-	many	TRBJ2-1	CSAIASIWTYDEQFF	TGCAGTGCTATTGCTAGCATTTGGACGTACGATGAGCAGTTCTTC
TRBV10-3	-	many	TRBJ2-7	CASQPQEGSYEQYF	TGTGCCTCACAGCCCCAGGAAGGCTCCTACGAGCAGTACTTC
TRBV19	-	-	TRBJ2-6	CASSIVGVGANVLTF	TGTGCCAGTAGTATAGTTGGAGTTGGGGCCAACGTCCTGACTTTC
TRBV12-3/TRBV12-4	-	many	TRBJ1-5	CASSPDRAFGPQHF	TGTGCCAGCAGTCCGGACAGAGCGTTCGGGCCCCAGCATTTT
TRBV10-3	-	-	TRBJ1-2	CAISESDARGYTF	TGTGCCATCAGTGAGTCTGATGCAAGAGGCTACACCTTC
TRBV5-1	-	-	TRBJ1-1	CASSEQGENTEAFF	TGCGCCAGCAGCGAACAGGGTGAGAACACTGAAGCTTTCTTT